This entry features one T cell receptor (beta chain) sequence. Its antigen is unknown. These data come from a study of OX40 agonist ivuxolimab in advanced cancers. Overall study results and limits: Certain nonresponders additionally had low normalized T-cell clonal expansion.

Sequenced by immunoSEQ multiplex PCR; TCRdb stores in-frame clones only, minus some. The repertoire holds 85,000 to 130,000 clones, with roughly nine tenths as singletons. The sample consisted of CD4+ or CD8+ T cells sorted from blood, taken in a trial of the OX40 agonist ivuxolimab. The TCR originated in an adult with an advanced solid tumor such as melanoma, head and neck, liver or kidney cancer.

The CDR3 bases are TGTGCCTGGAGTGTTGGAGGGGACCTCTCTGGGGCCAACGTCCTGACTTTC. Its translation: CAWSVGGDLSGANVLTF. V usage is TRBV30 and J usage is TRBJ2-6, with D perhaps TRBD2 (6 bases). There are 17 residues in the CDR3. Between the trimmed V and J ends, which lost 0 bases and 0 bases, there was a span of 12 bases. Germline V gives CDR1 GTSNPN, CDR2 SVGIG (reference sequence). The entire variable domain, with the rest obtained from reference TRBV30 and TRBJ2-6, is as follows: SQTIHQWPATLVQPVGSPLSLECTVEGTSNPNLYWYRQAAGRGLQLLFYSVGIGQISSEVPQNLSASRPQDRQFILSSKKLLLSDSGFYLCAWSVGGDLSGANVLTFGAGSRLTVL.